This T cell receptor (beta chain) was documented in a study of cytomegalovirus exposure and HLA in healthy donors listed by TCRdb under 2017. Context from the whole study: An earlier analysis of around 600 of the donors reported 250 to 350 Gb of sequence data and 117 million unique TCR beta sequences from 150 million to 200 million T cells. Alongside the repertoire data, information on donor age, sex, ethnicity and CMV serostatus was compiled. Along with the approximately 620-subject first cohort, a separate validation cohort of over a hundred different subjects was used. The T cell repertoires of 666 subjects were profiled by immunosequencing and related to cytomegalovirus serostatus. Typing coverage differed by locus: A, B, C, DRB1 and DQB1 were typed in roughly 620-640 donors, DQA1 in 522, DPA1 in nearly 610, and DPB1 in 400 to 490. Every repertoire in the discovery cohort had been generated on one and the same sequencing platform. The study was designed to test whether signatures of past pathogen exposure could be identified by cataloging public T cell receptors. Genome-wide SNP genotypes for about 65% of the roughly 670 donors were used in a later genetic analysis, which treated that subset as a discovery cohort. A later analysis re-analyzed previously published TCR beta repertoires from approximately 670 donors and added high-resolution HLA genotyping to study TCR occurrence patterns. Rather than using new phenotypic data, the later analysis identified candidate immune exposures from TCR beta sequences and from how often those sequences occurred across donors. Because of strong linkage in the cohort, roughly 5 DR-DQ haplotypes were treated as single units for association and clustering. Of the roughly 400 genotyped donors, approximately 83% fell in the genetic ancestry cluster associated with self-reported Caucasian donors. To predict cytomegalovirus infection status, the study combined high-throughput TCR immunosequencing, statistical association of individual TCRs with disease status, and machine learning. Class I and class II HLA loci were covered by the typing at four-digit resolution. An earlier analysis of roughly 600 of the donors used high-throughput TCR beta sequencing to judge whether each TCR beta V gene segment behaved as functional or pseudogenic. Across approximately 400 genotyped donors of the cohort, an average of approximately 200,000 unique TCR beta nucleotide sequences per donor were sequenced, and 15% to 20% of those sequences were non-productive. An early release that covered approximately 600 HLA-typed donors contained about 290 gigabases of sequencing data and about 84 million unique TCR sequences.

The paper's findings and limits, for the study overall: When HLA alleles, especially DR and DQ, strongly co-occurred, attributing TCR associations to individual alleles was difficult. A later analysis found that HLA-associated TCR beta chains were more clonally expanded and had lower generation probabilities than equally common non-associated chains. The presence/absence analyses assumed that sequencing depth was roughly uniform across donors, and that assumption may not be true. A cluster of highly shared sequence variants was judged likely to represent a technical artifact of the sequencing pipeline. Because HLA typing was unavailable for some donors at each locus, only the typed subset was used in association tests. Most CMV-associated TCR beta chains appeared to be HLA-restricted in a later analysis, and the HLA associations seemed to be driven largely by CMV exposure. Over 15 rarely observed V segments, including chromosome 9 orphons, were excluded from the earlier analysis of about 610 of the donors because counts were too low. In both the original and validation cohorts, the classifier was reported to diagnose cytomegalovirus status with high specificity and sensitivity. This cohort had only TCR beta chains sequenced, and the lack of alpha or paired-chain data limited which features could be detected. A total of 164 TCR beta chains were listed by the study as associated with cytomegalovirus. An association between a missense DCLRE1C variant and V-gene and J-gene trimming of TCR beta chains was found in a later genetic analysis and replicated in an independent cohort. Most TCR sequences were observed very rarely across donors, whereas some public TCRs were present in many individuals. A later analysis reported that several top co-occurrence clusters appeared linked to parvovirus B19, influenza, CMV and Epstein-Barr virus. A later genetic analysis reported fewer N-insertions in productive TCRs among donors in an Asian-associated ancestry cluster than the approximately 700-donor mean. Immune exposure information for the cohort was limited to CMV serostatus. In a later analysis, the rate of TCR association differed among HLA loci, with DRB1 alleles having the most associated TCRs and HLA-C alleles having the fewest. The authors suggested that the approach could potentially be extended to other disease states and immunological phenotypes. Linkage disequilibrium might explain the correlated functional status among segregating V segments, but an unknown experimental factor could not be excluded. Broadly in line with IMGT annotations, most TCR beta V segments showed up in productive rearrangements about 87% or about 30% of the time in an earlier analysis of some 590 of the donors. Three of the identified cytomegalovirus-associated TCR beta chains were confirmed in vitro to be specific for cytomegalovirus antigens. At a false discovery rate of 0.05, a later analysis linked around 15,000 TCR beta sequences to specific HLA alleles. A further reported finding was that TCR beta sequences accurately predicted the HLA-A and HLA-B alleles for most subjects in the first cohort.

Library prep was done by the immunoSEQ multiplex PCR assay. For the multiplex PCR, a mixture combining 60 forward primers for TCR Vbeta segments and 13 reverse primers for TCR Jbeta segments was used. The CDR3 region of rearranged TCR beta genes was amplified from genomic DNA with a multiplex PCR assay. The Illumina HiSeq System was used to sequence the amplified TCR beta libraries as 87-base-pair reads. In the source study's methods: In a later analysis, 80 million or so unique TCR beta chains were counted across the roughly 700 repertoires, and about 9.9 million of these chains were shared by at least two donors. Raw reads were error-corrected and collapsed into unique sequences by a nearest-neighbor algorithm in which closely related sequences were merged to remove PCR and sequencing errors. CDR3 sequences were aligned to IMGT reference sequences to assign V, D and J gene segments. For a sequence to be retained, a match of at least six nucleotides to both a V gene segment and a J gene segment was required. Rearrangements were classified as productive when the CDR3 lacked stop codons and remained in frame with V and J, and all other rearrangements were classified as non-productive. CDR3 was defined according to IMGT convention as the region running from the second conserved V-encoded cysteine to the conserved J-encoded phenylalanine. The earlier analysis of a few hundred of the donors excluded any sequence lacking an unambiguous match to a single V gene segment. An earlier analysis of fewer than 750 of the donors called V segments functional above 56.7% productive rearrangements and segregating when the between-donor standard deviation exceeded 5%. A statistical classification framework was developed to diagnose cytomegalovirus status using the catalog of TCR beta chain sequences. In a later analysis, TCR nucleotide sequences were compared against IMGT/GENE-DB human TR gene sequences so that V and J genes could be assigned. Using the TCRdist pipeline, a later analysis assigned CDR3 sequences along with most-parsimonious VDJ recombination scenarios. In a later analysis, each TCR beta chain was defined by its CDR3 amino acid sequence together with its V-gene family, and reads lacking a unique V-gene family were excluded. In a later analysis, some 600 highly shared, low-generation-probability nucleotide sequences were removed to address suspected cross-contamination and a sequencing artifact. For each public chain, a later analysis derived a clonal expansion index from normalized ranks of inferred template counts within each repertoire. In a later analysis, generation probabilities were computed with a VDJ recombination model fitted to out-of-frame rearrangements, and the resulting probabilities were checked against IGoR. Hypergeometric tests were used in a later analysis to score TCR-TCR, TCR-HLA and TCR-CMV co-occurrence, with a repertoire-size bias correction applied to the TCR pairs. To estimate false discovery rates, a later analysis permuted the HLA or CMV assignments 20 times. A later analysis grouped co-occurring TCRs with DBSCAN, adding TCRdist sequence similarity when clustering within HLA-allele-positive subsets. Repertoires with fewer than 30,000 or more than 120,000 public chains were left out of co-occurrence clustering, as were five repertoires with anomalous nucleotide sharing. TCRdb re-hosts the immuneACCESS table, in-frame sequences only. Its copies lack some clones; in the studies checked, an unresolved V gene accounts for under half of them, and the cause for the rest is not known. The DNA was the basis for D and trimming; V, J and clone size are from that table. The sample table contains roughly 180,000 clones; only one count was recorded for about 75% of them. The ten most abundant clones make up less than 3% of the sample.

This clone has just a few counts. Its antigen specificity is not known. No base quality information exists; no much larger clone differs at one position. The cohort consisted of 650 to 850 healthy bone marrow donors. All cohort members were sampled while nominally healthy, although unrecorded immune exposures were likely present. The donor tested CMV seronegative and was one of the 352 seronegative cohort members. A peripheral blood sample was collected from each donor, and TCR beta sequencing was performed on peripheral blood mononuclear cells. The Qiagen DNeasy Blood Extraction Kit was used to extract genomic DNA from the blood cell samples. The receptor comes from a female donor in good health and CMV-seronegative. Sequenced sample: PBMCs.

The nucleotide sequence is given as TGTGCCAGCAGTGAAGTAAGGACAGGGGCTAAACCCCAGCATTTT. This is translated as CASSEVRTGAKPQHF. The sequence is built from TRBV6-1 and TRBJ1-5; TRBD1 fits 9 bases in the junction. Based on the germline V gene, the CDR1 and CDR2 sequences are MNHNS and SASEGT. Reading from cysteine to phenylalanine, the CDR3 counts 15 amino acids. Only the CDR3 region is kept as DNA, spanning 45 bases read in frame from base 1. Relative to germline, V is missing 1 base and J is missing 10 bases, with 8 bases of the junction outside any gene match.